This record looks at one T cell receptor (beta chain) sequence and its context. TCRdb's copy holds only in-frame clones and misses some; the assay was immunoSEQ multiplex PCR. The profile covers 100,000 or so clones, with around nine tenths appearing a single time and 16% taken by the ten largest. The sample belongs to a study of identifying expanded T cells in peripheral blood. The CDR3 spans 14 residues. Germline V gene lookup returns CDR1 SGHAT and CDR2 FQNNGV. V dropped 4 bases and J dropped 5 bases, with 14 bases sitting between them. The genes are TRBV11-2 and TRBJ1-1; possibly TRBD1 for D (5 bases). The sample taken for sequencing was blood. The sequence was collected from a person between 18 and 75 years old in good health. The CDR3 nucleotides are TGTGCCAGCAGCTCATTTAGGGGTAGAACTGAAGCTTTCTTT. Translating it yields CASSSFRGRTEAFF.